This T cell receptor beta chain was observed in a study of CD8+ T cells in alopecia areata (dated by TCRdb to the late 2010s). The study in broad terms: High-throughput TCRbeta sequencing was used to examine T cell clonal expansion in alopecia areata in both the C3H/HeJ mouse model and human patients. Human TCRbeta sequencing covered scalp tissue and sorted CD4+ and CD8+ peripheral blood T cells from patchy and totalis/universalis alopecia areata patients and healthy controls. Scalp clonality was compared across normal scalp (n=4), patchy alopecia areata scalp (n=8), and alopecia totalis/universalis scalp (n=8). Amplification of TCRbeta CDR3 regions was done by immunoSEQ multiplex PCR using 35 Vbeta forward primers and 13 Jbeta reverse primers. The RNA source kit depended on sample type: the PAXgene miRNA kit for fixed scalp, the miRNeasy kit for PBMCs, and the RNeasy kit for mouse skin. Points the paper makes about the study in general: Compared with mice, TCR sequences shared between patients were less clear, possibly partly because of HLA diversity across the patient population. Compared with normal scalp, lesional scalp had higher clonality and more expanded CD8+ clones, particularly in alopecia totalis/universalis, a pattern that suggests antigenic drive. Unlike mouse skin, where gammadelta T cells dominate, normal human skin contains resident alphabeta T cells that get sequenced too, which complicates analysis of the scalp TCR repertoire.

Remarks on this clone: This receptor's antigen is unknown. No base qualities exist here, and no much larger clone lies one base off it.

The library was generated by the immunoSEQ multiplex PCR assay. RNA was extracted from all samples and reverse transcribed into cDNA as template for TCR sequencing. First-strand cDNA was synthesized using SuperScript III with a 2:1 mix of oligo-dT and random hexamers. A synthetic immune receptor repertoire was used to measure amplification bias, and any remaining bias was corrected computationally. In the paper's pipeline: Raw reads were preprocessed to remove errors, and CDR3 was defined according to IMGT conventions as the region from the conserved cysteine to phenylalanine. To get clonality, Shannon entropy was normalized by log2 of the number of productive unique TCRs and the result was subtracted from 1. Scalp TCRbeta sequences were cross-referenced with sorted blood CD4 and CD8 repertoires so that the CD4 or CD8 identity of scalp clones could be inferred. TCRdb provides this immuneACCESS table in a form limited to in-frame rearrangements. Some clones are lacking; in checked studies, under half of them reflect an unresolved V gene, and why the rest are absent is not known. V, J and clone size were drawn from that table, and D and trimming were deduced from the DNA. This sample is represented by roughly 32,000 clones; approximately 65% of them were singletons. The top ten clonotypes cover under 20% of the sample.

From alopecia areata patients, peripheral blood was collected along with lesional scalp punch biopsies. PBMCs were separated by density centrifugation and stained for CD3, CD4 and CD8, after which CD4+ and CD8+ T cells were sorted on a FACSAria. Alopecia areata patients who were not treated were recruited through a multicenter biomarker study. In roughly 5 patients from the biomarker study, the blood CD8+ T cells went through an additional sort into NKG2D-low and NKG2D-high fractions. Taken from cysteine to phenylalanine, the CDR3 has 15 residues. This entry keeps only the CDR3 DNA: 45 bases, framed from base 1. Germline trimming amounts to 5 bases on V and 4 bases on J, with 4 as the count of junction bases outside the gene matches. Per the germline V gene (reference sequence), SEHNR is the CDR1 and FQNEAQ is the CDR2.

The clonotype comes from a human donor with alopecia areata. The V gene is TRBV7-9 and the J gene is TRBJ1-5; 11 bases in between match TRBD1. Sequences were obtained from NKG2D-high CD8+ T cells sorted from blood. Interpreted using the paper, the cell subset or site label stands for: sorted CD8+ NKG2D-high blood T cells. The encoded CDR3 is CASSQGQGVNQPQHF. The nucleotide sequence reads TGTGCCAGCAGCCAGGGACAGGGGGTGAATCAGCCCCAGCATTTT.